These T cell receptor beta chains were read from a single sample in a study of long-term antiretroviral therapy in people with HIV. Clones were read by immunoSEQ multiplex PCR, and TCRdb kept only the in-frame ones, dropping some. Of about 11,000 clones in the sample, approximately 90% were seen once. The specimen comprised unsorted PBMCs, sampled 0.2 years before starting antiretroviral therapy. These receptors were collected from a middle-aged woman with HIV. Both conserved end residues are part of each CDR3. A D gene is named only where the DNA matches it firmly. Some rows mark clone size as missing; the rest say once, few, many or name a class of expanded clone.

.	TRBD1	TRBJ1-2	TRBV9	CASSVGQGDYGYTF	TGTGCCAGCAGCGTGGGACAGGGGGACTATGGCTACACCTTC
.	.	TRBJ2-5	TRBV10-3	CAIRSQPSETQYF	TGTGCCATCAGGTCACAGCCTTCGGAGACCCAGTACTTC
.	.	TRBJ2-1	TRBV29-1	CSVVRDRGAEQFF	TGCAGCGTTGTACGAGACCGGGGGGCTGAGCAGTTCTTC
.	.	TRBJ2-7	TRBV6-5	CASSPTLSRSYEQYF	TGTGCCAGCAGTCCCACTCTTAGCCGGTCCTACGAGCAGTACTTC
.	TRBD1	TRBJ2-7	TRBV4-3	CASSHSGTGETYEQYF	TGCGCCAGCAGCCACTCTGGGACAGGGGAAACCTACGAGCAGTACTTC
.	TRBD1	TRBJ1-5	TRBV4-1	CASSRGPGQGVNNQPQHF	TGCGCCAGCAGCCGCGGACCGGGACAGGGGGTAAACAATCAGCCCCAGCATTTT
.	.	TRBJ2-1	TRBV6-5	CASSLTGAYNEQFF	TGTGCCAGCAGCCTTACAGGAGCCTACAATGAGCAGTTCTTC
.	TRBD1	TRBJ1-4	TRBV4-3	CASSQAGTGVGEKLFF	TGCGCCAGCAGCCAAGCCGGGACAGGGGTTGGGGAAAAACTGTTTTTT
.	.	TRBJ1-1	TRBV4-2	CASSQDLGWHNEAFF	TGTGCCAGCAGCCAAGATCTGGGTTGGCATAATGAAGCTTTCTTT
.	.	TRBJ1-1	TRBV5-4	CASSPQQGGAFEAFF	TGTGCCAGCAGCCCCCAGCAGGGCGGGGCTTTCGAAGCTTTCTTT
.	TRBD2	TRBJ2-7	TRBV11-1	CASSPHGGRAANEQYF	TGTGCCAGCAGCCCCCACGGGGGGAGGGCGGCTAACGAGCAGTACTTC
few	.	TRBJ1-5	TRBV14	CASSPTDSNQPQHF	TGTGCCAGCAGCCCGACAGATAGCAATCAGCCCCAGCATTTT
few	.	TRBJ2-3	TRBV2	CASSATTDTQYF	TGTGCCAGCAGCGCAACCACAGATACGCAGTATTTT
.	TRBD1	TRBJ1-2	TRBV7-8	CASSLDLDRGNGYTF	TGTGCCAGCAGCTTAGATCTAGACAGGGGGAATGGCTACACCTTC
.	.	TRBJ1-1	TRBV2	CASSVRTGNTEAFF	TGTGCCAGCAGTGTAAGAACGGGGAACACTGAAGCTTTCTTT
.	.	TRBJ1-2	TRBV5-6	CASSLWGGYGYTF	TGTGCCAGCAGCTTGTGGGGTGGCTATGGCTACACCTTC
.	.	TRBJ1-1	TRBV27	CASSSSPLSEAFF	TGTGCCAGCAGTTCGTCTCCATTAAGTGAAGCTTTCTTT
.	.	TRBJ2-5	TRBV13	CASSSARDQETQYF	TGTGCCAGCAGCTCCGCTCGGGACCAAGAGACCCAGTACTTC
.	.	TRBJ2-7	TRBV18	CASSPGQGGIREQYF	TGTGCCAGCTCACCAGGGCAGGGTGGTATTCGCGAGCAGTACTTC
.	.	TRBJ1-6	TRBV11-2	CASSLAVLNSPLHF	TGTGCCAGCAGCCTGGCTGTCCTTAATTCACCCCTCCACTTT
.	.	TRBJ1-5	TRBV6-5	CASSPSLNSNQPQHF	TGTGCCAGCAGTCCCAGCCTTAATAGCAATCAGCCCCAGCATTTT
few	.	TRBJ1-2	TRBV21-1	CASSLDYGYTF	TGTGCCAGCAGCCTTGATTATGGCTACACCTTC
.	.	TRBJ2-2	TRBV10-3	CAISEVLGPNTGELFF	TGTGCCATCAGTGAGGTTTTGGGACCGAACACCGGGGAGCTGTTTTTT
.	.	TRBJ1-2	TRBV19	CASTQTAYGYTF	TGTGCCAGTACGCAGACAGCATATGGCTACACCTTC
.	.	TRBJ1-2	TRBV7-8	CASSPEGGPVYGYTF	TGTGCCAGCAGCCCCGAGGGGGGACCAGTCTATGGCTACACCTTC
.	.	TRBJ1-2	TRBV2	CASSDGVNTNYGYTF	TGTGCCAGCAGTGATGGGGTGAACACCAACTATGGCTACACCTTC
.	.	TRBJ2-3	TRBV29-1	CSVHDWTGTPLSTDTQYF	TGCAGCGTCCACGATTGGACGGGGACACCATTAAGCACAGATACGCAGTATTTT
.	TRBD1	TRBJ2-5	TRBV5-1	CASSSTGGMVGETQYF	TGCGCCAGCAGCTCGACAGGGGGCATGGTAGGAGAGACCCAGTACTTC
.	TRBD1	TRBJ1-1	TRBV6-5	CASSYRDRDEAFF	TGTGCCAGCAGTTACCGGGACAGGGATGAAGCTTTCTTT
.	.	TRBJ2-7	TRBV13	CASSRVDSLFYEQYF	TGTGCCAGCTCTCGGGTAGACAGTCTCTTCTACGAGCAGTACTTC
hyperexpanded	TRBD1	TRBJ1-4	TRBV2	CASRGTGEHNEKLFF	TGTGCCAGCAGAGGGACAGGAGAACATAATGAAAAACTGTTTTTT
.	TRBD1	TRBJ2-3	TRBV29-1	CSADWDRSTDTQYF	TGCAGCGCGGACTGGGACAGAAGCACAGATACGCAGTATTTT
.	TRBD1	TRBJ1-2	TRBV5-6	CASSPGDRANYGYTF	TGTGCCAGCAGCCCCGGGGACAGAGCTAACTATGGCTACACCTTC
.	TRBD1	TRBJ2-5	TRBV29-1	CSGRDRGRIETQYF	TGCAGCGGCCGGGACAGGGGGCGAATCGAGACCCAGTACTTC
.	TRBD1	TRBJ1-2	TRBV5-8	CASSSQGGYYGYTF	TGTGCCAGCAGCTCTCAGGGGGGGTACTATGGCTACACCTTC
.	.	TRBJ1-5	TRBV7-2	CASSLQASTGQPQHF	TGTGCCAGCAGCTTACAGGCTTCGACTGGCCAGCCCCAGCATTTT
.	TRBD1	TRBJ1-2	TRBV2	CASSTGQGGDYGYTF	TGTGCCAGCAGTACGGGACAGGGAGGCGACTATGGCTACACCTTC
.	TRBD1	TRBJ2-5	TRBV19	CASSMPPGQEKETQYF	TGTGCCAGTAGTATGCCCCCGGGACAGGAAAAAGAGACCCAGTACTTC
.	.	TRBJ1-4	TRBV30	CAWRGTSFHEKLFF	TGTGCCTGGAGAGGAACCTCCTTCCATGAAAAACTGTTTTTT
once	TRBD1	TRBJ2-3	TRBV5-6	CASSLLGTGGTTDTQYF	TGTGCCAGCAGCTTGTTGGGGACAGGGGGTACCACAGATACGCAGTATTTT
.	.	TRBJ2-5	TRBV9	CASSSTGQETQYF	TGTGCCAGCAGCTCGACAGGCCAAGAGACCCAGTACTTC
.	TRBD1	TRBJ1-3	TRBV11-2	CASSLGATGPAGNTIYF	TGTGCCAGCAGCTTAGGTGCGACAGGGCCTGCTGGAAACACCATATATTTT
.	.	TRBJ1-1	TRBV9	CASSVTSANTEAFF	TGTGCCAGCAGCGTAACTTCGGCCAACACTGAAGCTTTCTTT
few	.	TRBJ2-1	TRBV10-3	CAINSGGLQGNEQFF	TGTGCCATCAACTCCGGGGGACTGCAAGGCAATGAGCAGTTCTTC
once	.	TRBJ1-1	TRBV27	CASRRRDTGFTEAFF	TGTGCCAGCAGACGCCGGGACACAGGGTTCACTGAAGCTTTCTTT
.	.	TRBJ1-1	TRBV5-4	CASSSPTGGNTEAFF	TGTGCCAGCAGCTCTCCCACGGGCGGGAACACTGAAGCTTTCTTT
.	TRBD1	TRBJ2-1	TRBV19	CASKSGNRGTYNEQFF	TGTGCCAGTAAGTCGGGAAACAGGGGAACCTACAATGAGCAGTTCTTC
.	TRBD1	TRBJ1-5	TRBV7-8	CASSLVIRTGGSNQPQHF	TGTGCCAGCAGCTTAGTCATCCGGACAGGGGGAAGCAATCAGCCCCAGCATTTT
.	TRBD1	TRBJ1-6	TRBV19	CASSATGLGYNSPLHF	TGTGCCAGTAGTGCGACAGGGCTGGGGTATAATTCACCCCTCCACTTT